The sequence of this T cell receptor beta chain was determined in a study of cytotoxic CD8 clonotypes in ibrutinib-treated CLL (dated by TCRdb to the early 2020s). In the study overall: In this cohort, more than 14 patients were treatment-naive and roughly ten were relapsed/refractory, while around 18 had unmutated IGHV. Responses were partial in some 24 patients and complete in 2; after median about 5.5 years follow-up, some 15 stayed in remission and roughly twelve progressed. Response samples were taken after a median of 12 months on treatment, ranging from about 6 to 40 months. On average, each sample had some 250,000 productive templates and tens of thousands of productive rearrangements. Of the approximately 87 participants in the trial, about 25 had longitudinal samples available. Cryopreserved peripheral blood mononuclear cells were obtained before treatment, at response, and at either sustained remission or disease progression. Every remission and progressive disease sample was obtained while ibrutinib was still being received by the patients.

The paper's findings and limits, for the study overall: At baseline, clonality was higher than in age-matched healthy donors and showed a strong correlation with circulating CD8+ T-cell counts. Sampling times were not matched between patients in sustained remission and patients whose disease was progressing, and lymph node repertoires were not examined. Public clonotypes were rare and either shrank or stayed stable during treatment, and the rise in clonality at ibrutinib response reflected expansion of private clonotypes. An increase in clonality was observed at ibrutinib response, with clonality remaining stable during sustained remission and falling back toward baseline at progression.

The goal of deep resolution MiSeq sequencing was a depth between 1 in 1 million and 1 in 200,000 T cells, and coverage averaged 10x per clonotype. The immunoSEQ hsTCRB Kit was used to generate TCR beta libraries. On the study's bioinformatics: ImmunoSEQ Data Assistant and ImmunoSEQ Analyzer were used for data analysis, and V, D and J genes were assigned according to IMGT definitions. Clonality was computed as one minus normalized Shannon entropy of productive rearrangement frequencies, ranging from 0 to 1. Public clonotype analysis was restricted to overrepresented clonotypes comprising at least 0.05% of each patient's repertoire. Thirteen age-matched healthy donor repertoires from immuneACCESS were used as controls for clonality. Not all clones reach the TCRdb copy of this immuneACCESS table, which keeps in-frame sequences only. Checked studies attribute under half of the gap to unresolved V genes and leave the rest unexplained. Clonal size and the V and J genes are those of that table, whereas D and trimming came from the DNA. This sample gives around 77,000 clones in total; around 80% of them show up just once. Around 7.7% of the sample lies in the top ten.

Comments on this clone: The antigen it recognizes is unknown. One base away there is no much larger clone; base qualities are not given.

According to the study, the label for this sample's time point signals: progressive disease on ibrutinib. For TCR beta library preparation, approximately 2 micrograms of genomic DNA were extracted from the cryopreserved PBMCs. Longitudinal blood samples from CLL patients on ibrutinib monotherapy underwent high-throughput TCR beta sequencing. The patients took part in an open-label, single-center phase 2 trial of ibrutinib monotherapy. The sequences come from PBMCs, collected at disease progression, from a patient treated with ibrutinib. The source is a human donor with chronic lymphocytic leukemia.

Read as DNA, the sequence is TGTGCCAGCAACAGCAGGGGCGCAACTAATGAAAAACTGTTTTTT. This yields the protein CASNSRGATNEKLFF. Here the chain combines TRBV6-5 and TRBJ1-4, and TRBD1 may be the D gene, going by 6 matching bases. CDR1 and CDR2 (MNHEY, SVGAGI) derive from the germline V gene. Cut back by 7 bases and 0 bases, the V and J ends lie 12 bases apart. The CDR3 numbers 15 residues from cysteine through phenylalanine. The read is trimmed to its CDR3 DNA, 45 bases read in frame from base 1.